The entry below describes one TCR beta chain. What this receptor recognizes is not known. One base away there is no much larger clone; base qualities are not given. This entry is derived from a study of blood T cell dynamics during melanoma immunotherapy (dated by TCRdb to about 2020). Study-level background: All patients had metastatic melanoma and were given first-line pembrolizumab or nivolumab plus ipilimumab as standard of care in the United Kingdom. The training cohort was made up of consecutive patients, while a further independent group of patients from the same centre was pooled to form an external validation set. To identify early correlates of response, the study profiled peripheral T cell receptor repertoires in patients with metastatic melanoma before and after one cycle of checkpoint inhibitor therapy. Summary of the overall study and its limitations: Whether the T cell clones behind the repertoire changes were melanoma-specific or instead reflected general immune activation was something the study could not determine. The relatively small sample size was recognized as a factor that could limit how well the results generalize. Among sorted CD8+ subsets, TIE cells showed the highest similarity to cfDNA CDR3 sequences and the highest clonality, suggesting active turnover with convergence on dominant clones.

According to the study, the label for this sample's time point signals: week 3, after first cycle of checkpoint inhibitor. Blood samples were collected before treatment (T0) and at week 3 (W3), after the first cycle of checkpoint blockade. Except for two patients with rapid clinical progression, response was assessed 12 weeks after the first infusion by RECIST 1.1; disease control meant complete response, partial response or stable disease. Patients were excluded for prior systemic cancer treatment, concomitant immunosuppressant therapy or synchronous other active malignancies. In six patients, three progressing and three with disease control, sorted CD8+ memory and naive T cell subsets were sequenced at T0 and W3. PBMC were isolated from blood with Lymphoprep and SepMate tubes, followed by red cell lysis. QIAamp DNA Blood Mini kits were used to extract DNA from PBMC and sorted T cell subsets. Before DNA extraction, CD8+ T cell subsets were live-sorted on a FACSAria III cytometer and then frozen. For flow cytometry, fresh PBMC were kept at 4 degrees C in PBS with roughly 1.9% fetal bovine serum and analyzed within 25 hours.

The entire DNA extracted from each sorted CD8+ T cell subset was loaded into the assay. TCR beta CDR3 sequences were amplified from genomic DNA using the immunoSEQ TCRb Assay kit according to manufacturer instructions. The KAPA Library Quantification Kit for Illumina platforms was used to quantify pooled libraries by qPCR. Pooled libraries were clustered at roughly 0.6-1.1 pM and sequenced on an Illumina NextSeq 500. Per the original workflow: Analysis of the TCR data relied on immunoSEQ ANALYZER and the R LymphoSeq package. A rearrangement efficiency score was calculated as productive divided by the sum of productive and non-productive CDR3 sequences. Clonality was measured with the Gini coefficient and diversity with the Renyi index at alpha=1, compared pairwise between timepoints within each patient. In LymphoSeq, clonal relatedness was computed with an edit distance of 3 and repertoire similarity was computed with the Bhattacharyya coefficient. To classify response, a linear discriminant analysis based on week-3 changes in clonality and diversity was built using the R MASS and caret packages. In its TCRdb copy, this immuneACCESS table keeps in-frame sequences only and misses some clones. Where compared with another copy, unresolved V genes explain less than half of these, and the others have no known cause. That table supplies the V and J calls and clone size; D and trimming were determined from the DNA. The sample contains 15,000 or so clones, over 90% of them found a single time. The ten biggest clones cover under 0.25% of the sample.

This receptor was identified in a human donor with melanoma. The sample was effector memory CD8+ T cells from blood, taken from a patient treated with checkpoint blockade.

The nucleotides read TGTGCCAGCAGCTTGGACATCATAACCGGGGAGCTGTTTTTT. This yields the protein CASSLDIITGELFF. The chain employs TRBV5-6 and TRBJ2-2, with no D gene named confidently. Based on the germline V gene, the CDR1 and CDR2 sequences are SGHDT and YYEEEE. Including cysteine and phenylalanine, the CDR3 has 14 amino acids. Kept here is only the CDR3 DNA, which spans 42 bases and is read in frame from base 1. V was cut back by 0 bases and J by 5 bases, leaving a gap of 8 bases between them.